The 30 T cell receptor beta chains below all came from one sample that was sequenced in a study of cytotoxic CD8 clonotypes in ibrutinib-treated CLL. This table comes from immunoSEQ multiplex PCR, and its TCRdb copy is limited to in-frame clones, with some not included. The table lists roughly 16,000 clones, approximately 58% of them singletons. Sequencing was performed on PBMCs, taken before ibrutinib treatment. These receptors all stem from a human donor with chronic lymphocytic leukemia.

The chain is built from TRBV7-9 and TRBJ2-1; 9 bases fit TRBD2. Per the germline V gene, CDR1 is SEHNR and CDR2 is FQNEAQ (reference sequence). The CDR3 totals 14 residues. The V and J ends lost 5 bases and 10 bases, in that order; junction bases with no gene match: 9. DNA of the CDR3: TGTGCCAGCAGCCCGCCGGGACTAGCACACGAGCAGTTCTTC. It specifies CASSPPGLAHEQFF.

V usage is TRBV19 and J usage is TRBJ2-2, with 13 bases fitting TRBD2. This CDR3 region has 15 residues. CDR1 LNHDA and CDR2 SQIVND come from the germline V gene (reference sequence). The V gene end was trimmed by 5 bases and the J gene end by 7 bases; junction bases not matched to a gene: 4. CDR3 amino acids: CASSGTSGAVGELFF. Written as DNA, the CDR3 is TGTGCCAGTAGTGGGACTAGCGGGGCCGTCGGGGAGCTGTTTTTT.

The V gene is TRBV10-2, the J gene TRBJ1-1; D not certain. The V and J ends lost 8 bases and 1 base respectively, with 8 bases between them. The CDR3 runs to 12 residues. The germline V gene encodes CDR1 WSHSY and CDR2 SAAADI. The CDR3 spells CASGWGNTEAFF. For the CDR3, the DNA is TGCGCCAGCGGGTGGGGGAACACTGAAGCTTTCTTT.

The J gene is TRBJ1-2, the V gene TRBV7-2; D may be TRBD1 (5 bases). The germline V gene has CDR1 SGHTA and CDR2 FQGNSA. The CDR3 has 14 amino acids. The V and J ends lost 0 bases and 3 bases respectively, with 8 bases between them. CDR3 in amino acids: CASSLAGGDYGYTF. CDR3 nucleotide sequence: TGTGCCAGCAGCTTAGCAGGAGGGGACTATGGCTACACCTTC. The full variable domain, with the rest looked up from reference TRBV7-2 and TRBJ1-2, is GAGVSQSPSNKVTEKGKDVELRCDPISGHTALYWYRQSLGQGLEFLIYFQGNSAPDKSGLPSDRFSAERTGGSVSTLTIQRTQQEDSAVYLCASSLAGGDYGYTFGSGTRLTVV.

The rearrangement joins TRBV29-1 to TRBJ1-1; no clear D gene. Germline V CDR1 and CDR2: SQVTM, ANQGSEA. Trimming took off 7 bases at V and 4 bases at J, with 16 bases between the two ends. CDR3 length: 13 amino acids. The CDR3 region has the DNA TGCAGCGGACTCGGGTCCCAGGCCACTGAAGCTTTCTTT. Its translation is CSGLGSQATEAFF.

This clone was found a few times. Written as DNA, the CDR3 is TGTGCCAGCAGTCAAGGGACAGGGGGCGTCGGAAACACCATATATTTT. As protein: CASSQGTGGVGNTIYF. The chain couples TRBV6-6 to TRBJ1-3; TRBD1 matches 12 bases. Per the germline V gene, CDR1 is MNHNY and CDR2 is SVGAGI (reference sequence). Germline trimming cut 5 bases from V and 4 bases from J; bases unmatched to any gene: 6. This CDR3 has 16 residues.

The rearrangement links TRBV19 to TRBJ1-2; 7 nucleotides line up with TRBD1. Trimming cost V 8 bases and J 6 bases; bases outside gene matches: 9. Per the germline V gene, CDR1 is LNHDA and CDR2 is SQIVND (reference sequence). The CDR3 loop spans 13 amino acids. The CDR3 sequence is CASYTGDSDGYTF. The CDR3, as DNA: TGTGCCAGTTATACCGGGGACAGCGATGGCTACACCTTC. Filled out from reference TRBV19 and TRBJ1-2, the complete variable domain reads DGGITQSPKYLFRKEGQNVTLSCEQNLNHDAMYWYRQDPGQGLRLIYYSQIVNDFQKGDIAEGYSVSREKKESFPLTVTSAQKNPTAFYLCASYTGDSDGYTFGSGTRLTVV.

This sequence joins TRBV5-1 and TRBJ2-1; TRBD2 matches at 9 bases. The ends lost 6 bases at V and 8 bases at J; junction bases unmatched: 9. The CDR3 consists of 14 residues. Germline CDR1 is SGHRS and CDR2 is YFSETQ. As DNA, the CDR3 is TGCGCCAGCAAGCAGACTAGCGGTCCCCATGAGCAGTTCTTC. Protein sequence: CASKQTSGPHEQFF.

V gene TRBV5-4 combines with J gene TRBJ2-6; D may be TRBD1 or TRBD2 (5 bases each). The CDR3 consists of 16 residues. The V gene lost 4 bases and the J gene lost 5 bases, with 16 bases spanning the gap. CDR1 is SGHNT, CDR2 YYREEE, per germline (reference sequence). CDR3 region: CASSPSMRGRANVLTF. The CDR3 DNA sequence: TGTGCCAGCAGCCCATCGATGAGGGGAAGGGCCAACGTCCTGACTTTC.

This clone was seen a few times. The chain has TRBV6-5 and TRBJ2-1, with D perhaps matching TRBD2 (7 bases). Germline CDR1 and CDR2: MNHEY and SVGAGI. Trimming left V 2 bases short and J 10 bases short, with 21 bases between. The CDR3 is 16 residues long. For the CDR3, the DNA is TGTGCCAGCAGTTACCCCGGGACGGAGGGGAGGGGGGAGCAGTTCTTC. Translation: CASSYPGTEGRGEQFF.

This rearrangement joins TRBV6-5 to TRBJ1-1, with D unresolved. The CDR3 has 13 amino acids. Germline V gene lookup returns CDR1 MNHEY and CDR2 SVGAGI. The V end lost 0 bases, the J end lost 2 bases, and 4 bases lay between the germline ends. The CDR3 reads CASSYSQNTEAFF. CDR3 sequence (DNA): TGTGCCAGCAGTTACTCACAAAACACTGAAGCTTTCTTT.

This clone was recorded once. V usage is TRBV5-6 and J usage is TRBJ2-1; 11 bases line up with TRBD2. Trimming at V came to 3 bases and at J to 8 bases, leaving 13 bases not matched to a gene. CDR3 size: 17 residues. Per the germline V gene, CDR1 is SGHDT and CDR2 is YYEEEE. The CDR3 region has the DNA TGTGCCAGCAGCTCTGTACAAACTAGCGGGGGAGTCGATGAGCAGTTCTTC. It specifies CASSSVQTSGGVDEQFF.

The rearrangement uses TRBV4-1 and TRBJ2-1, with 8 bases identical to TRBD2. Germline V CDR1 and CDR2: MGHRA, YSYEKL. The CDR3 runs 15 residues. The trim removed 6 bases at V and 1 base at J, leaving 5 bases unmatched. The DNA for the CDR3 is TGCGCCAGCAGGAATCAGCGGGGGTCCTACAATGAGCAGTTCTTC. Its translation is CASRNQRGSYNEQFF.

By share, this clone counts as medium-sized (0.01 to 0.1%). This sequence joins TRBV11-2 and TRBJ2-4; 7 nucleotides align to TRBD2. V gave up 3 bases and J gave up 11 bases; unmatched junction bases: 1. CDR1 and CDR2 from the germline V gene are SGHAT and FQNNGV. The CDR3 consists of 11 residues. CDR3 DNA sequence: TGTGCCAGCAGCTTGGCGGGAGTTCAGTACTTC. This encodes CASSLAGVQYF. Looking up the rest from reference TRBV11-2 and TRBJ2-4 gives the full variable domain: EAGVAQSPRYKIIEKRQSVAFWCNPISGHATLYWYQQILGQGPKLLIQFQNNGVVDDSQLPKDRFSAERLKGVDSTLKIQPAKLEDSAVYLCASSLAGVQYFGAGTRLSVL.

This chain links TRBV19 with TRBJ1-4; weak D call: TRBD1 (6 bases). CDR1 and CDR2 from the germline V gene are LNHDA and SQIVND (reference sequence). The germline V and J ends were trimmed by 6 bases and 3 bases, with 14 bases remaining between them. This CDR3 contains 15 residues. This CDR3 is CASRNAGHSNEKLFF. DNA for the CDR3: TGTGCCAGTAGGAACGCGGGACACTCTAATGAAAAACTGTTTTTT.

By share of the sample, this clone is medium-sized (0.01 to 0.1%). The chain employs TRBV11-3 and TRBJ2-2, with D unclear. The CDR3 is 12 residues long. Deletions cut 0 bases from V and 4 bases from J, with 0 bases between. CDR1 and CDR2 (germline): SGHNT, YENEEA. This CDR3 reads CASSLDTGELFF. As DNA, the CDR3 is TGTGCCAGCAGCTTAGACACCGGGGAGCTGTTTTTT.

This clone was detected a few times. The chain is built from TRBV19 and TRBJ1-2; D is possibly TRBD1 (5 bases). Germline-derived CDR1 and CDR2 are LNHDA and SQIVND (reference sequence). This CDR3 comprises 13 residues. V was pared by 6 bases and J by 4 bases, with 12 bases between. This chain's CDR3 is CASSRDGTYGYTF. The CDR3 DNA sequence: TGTGCCAGTAGCCGGGACGGGACCTATGGCTACACCTTC.

The CDR3 sequence: CASSQGLTNEKLFF. DNA of the CDR3: TGTGCCAGCTCACAAGGACTGACTAATGAAAAACTGTTTTTT. The rearrangement uses TRBV18 and TRBJ1-4; D is unresolved. The CDR3 sequence is 14 residues long. Between the trimmed V and J ends, which lost 4 bases and 2 bases, there was a span of 8 bases. CDR1 and CDR2 (germline): KGHSH, LQKENI.

The V and J genes are TRBV10-1 and TRBJ1-3; D perhaps matches TRBD1 (5 bases). The ends were cut back, 3 bases at V and 0 bases at J, with 12 bases in the middle. This CDR3 contains 16 residues. Germline V CDR1 and CDR2: WNHNN, SYGVQD (reference sequence). CDR3 DNA sequence: TGCGCCAGCAGTGACTGGGGGTCGGACTCTGGAAACACCATATATTTT. Protein product: CASSDWGSDSGNTIYF.

A few counts support this clone. This chain uses TRBV19 with TRBJ2-7; TRBD1 might be the D (5 bases). The CDR3 sequence is 11 residues long. The germline V and J ends were trimmed by 9 bases and 4 bases, with 10 bases remaining between them. CDR1 and CDR2 (germline): LNHDA, SQIVND (reference sequence). This chain's CDR3 is CASQGLYEQYF. CDR3 nucleotide sequence: TGTGCCAGCCAGGGTCTGTACGAGCAGTACTTC. Filled out from reference TRBV19 and TRBJ2-7, the complete variable domain reads DGGITQSPKYLFRKEGQNVTLSCEQNLNHDAMYWYRQDPGQGLRLIYYSQIVNDFQKGDIAEGYSVSREKKESFPLTVTSAQKNPTAFYLCASQGLYEQYFGPGTRLTVT.

The chain recombines TRBV9 with TRBJ1-1; no definite D call. The germline V gene has CDR1 SGDLS and CDR2 YYNGEE. V shed 0 bases and J shed 2 bases, with 11 bases lying between them. The CDR3 extends over 15 amino acids. The CDR3 DNA follows: TGTGCCAGCAGCGTAGGATTTTGGGGAAACACTGAAGCTTTCTTT. It codes for CASSVGFWGNTEAFF. The complete variable domain, with remaining parts taken from reference TRBV9 and TRBJ1-1, reads DSGVTQTPKHLITATGQRVTLRCSPRSGDLSVYWYQQSLDQGLQFLIQYYNGEERAKGNILERFSAQQFPDLHSELNLSSLELGDSALYFCASSVGFWGNTEAFFGQGTRLTVV.

The sample holds one count of this clone. The chain carries TRBV5-1 and TRBJ1-3; D not certain. Trimming pared 0 bases from V and 4 bases from J, leaving 11 bases between. The germline V gene encodes CDR1 SGHRS and CDR2 YFSETQ. The CDR3 loop spans 15 amino acids. The CDR3 DNA sequence: TGCGCCAGCAGCTTGGAAGGGCACGAAGGAAACACCATATATTTT. Translation gives CASSLEGHEGNTIYF.

This clone was counted a few times. This sequence joins TRBV27 and TRBJ1-2, with D maybe TRBD1 (5 bases). Trimming removed 6 bases at V and 1 base at J, with 9 bases between. Germline V gives CDR1 MNHEY, CDR2 SMNVEV (reference sequence). CDR3 size: 13 residues. CDR3: CASRRGGNYGYTF. The CDR3 region has the DNA TGTGCCAGCAGGAGGGGAGGTAACTATGGCTACACCTTC.

The chain is built from TRBV2 and TRBJ2-5; D might be TRBD1 (7 bases). The CDR3 spans 14 residues. Germline CDR1 SNHLY, CDR2 FYNNEI. The V and J ends lost 5 bases and 5 bases respectively, with 15 bases between them. This CDR3 is CASSQGGIRETQYF. In DNA form, the CDR3 reads TGTGCCAGCAGTCAGGGGGGCATAAGGGAGACCCAGTACTTC.

This clone occurred a few times. V usage is TRBV30 and J usage is TRBJ1-1; 8 bases fit TRBD1. With 8 bases clipped from V and 3 bases from J, the junction kept 8 bases outside the gene matches. Germline lookup yields CDR1 GTSNPN and CDR2 SVGIG (reference sequence). There are 13 residues in the CDR3. CDR3 in DNA: TGTGCCAGTAGGACAGGGCGAGACACTGAAGCTTTCTTT. As protein: CASRTGRDTEAFF.

The chain recombines TRBV9 with TRBJ1-2; D is uncertain. The CDR3 is 12 residues long. V gave up 6 bases and J gave up 1 base, with 7 bases separating them. Germline CDR1 reads SGDLS; CDR2 reads YYNGEE. CDR3 residues: CASNRLNYGYTF. As DNA, the CDR3 is TGTGCCAGCAACAGACTTAACTATGGCTACACCTTC.

J is TRBJ2-1 and V is TRBV18; 10 bases are shared with TRBD2. The CDR3 runs to 17 residues. The germline V gene has CDR1 KGHSH and CDR2 LQKENI. The V segment lost 6 bases and the J segment 4 bases; nucleotides outside the gene matches: 12. CDR3 residues: CASSFNPLAGEYNEQFF. The CDR3 nucleotides are TGTGCCAGCTCGTTCAACCCCCTAGCGGGAGAATACAATGAGCAGTTCTTC.

The count of this clone is one. The chain employs TRBV7-2 and TRBJ2-6; D is perhaps TRBD1 (6 bases). The germline CDR1 and CDR2 sequences are SGHTA and FQGNSA. Between the trimmed V and J ends, which lost 3 bases and 1 base, there was a span of 13 bases. This CDR3 comprises 17 residues. CDR3 DNA sequence: TGTGCCAGCAGCTTGGGGGCCCGCCGGTCTGGGGCCAACGTCCTGACTTTC. Translating it yields CASSLGARRSGANVLTF.

This clone has just a few counts. The gene calls are TRBV7-9 and TRBJ2-1, with TRBD2 matching over 8 bases. The germline gives CDR1 SEHNR, CDR2 FQNEAQ (reference sequence). The V segment lost 3 bases and the J segment 8 bases; nucleotides outside the gene matches: 12. CDR3 length equals 16 residues. Here the CDR3 DNA reads TGTGCCAGCAGCTTCCCGACTAGCGACCTAGGTGATGAGCAGTTCTTC. Amino acid sequence: CASSFPTSDLGDEQFF.

The rearrangement uses TRBV19 and TRBJ2-3, with D hard to call. Trimming cost V 5 bases and J 1 base, with 10 bases left between them. CDR3 size: 14 residues. Germline-derived CDR1 and CDR2 are LNHDA and SQIVND (reference sequence). The CDR3 here is CASSLGSRTDTQYF. The CDR3 DNA follows: TGTGCCAGTAGTCTTGGCAGCCGCACAGATACGCAGTATTTT. Supplemented by reference TRBV19 and TRBJ2-3, the full variable domain reads DGGITQSPKYLFRKEGQNVTLSCEQNLNHDAMYWYRQDPGQGLRLIYYSQIVNDFQKGDIAEGYSVSREKKESFPLTVTSAQKNPTAFYLCASSLGSRTDTQYFGPGTRLTVL.